Listed below are T cell receptor beta chains from one sample, sequenced in a study of low-dose radiotherapy and immunotherapy resistance in tumors. Each CDR3 protein is one row after TCRdb ran MiXCR on the reads. The top ten hold roughly 3% of the sample, which has under 90,000 distinct CDR3 sequences, around 17% seen once. The sample in question was PBMCs, obtained before treatment. The source of these receptors is a male donor with prostate cancer. Each CDR3 is given without its conserved first and last residue.

CDR3 length,J gene,V gene,CDR3 protein
11,TRBJ2-7,TRBV5-5,ASSSDSSYEQY
10,TRBJ1-2,TRBV29-1,SVEWGGAGYT
13,TRBJ1-5,TRBV4-1,ASSQGGDGNQPQH
11,TRBJ2-5,TRBV20-1,SVYNPSGETQY
19,TRBJ2-5,TRBV21-1,ASSKGSPPQSTSGGRETQY
15,TRBJ2-3,TRBV25-1,ASSGYPPYTSTDTQY
16,TRBJ2-2,TRBV10-3,AIPGQGPGLPNTGELF
13,TRBJ2-1,TRBV3-1,ASSQGGSSYNEQF
15,TRBJ2-1,TRBV11-2,ASSFPPVGGAGNEQF
13,TRBJ2-5,TRBV2,ASSEATGAGETQY
11,TRBJ1-2,TRBV7-9,ASSLEEEYGYT
14,TRBJ2-6,TRBV20-1,SARDLGGSGANVLT
11,TRBJ2-2,TRBV7-8,ASRPGNTGELF
14,TRBJ2-5,TRBV11-2,ASSSVAGGPGETQY
12,TRBJ2-5,TRBV4-1,ASSQPGRRETQY
14,TRBJ2-1,TRBV9,ASSAIGTRGYNEQF
12,TRBJ1-6,TRBV2,ASSAPDYNSPLH
18,TRBJ2-3,TRBV3-1,ASSHLSTSGGLDLADTQY